One and the same sample provided the 16 T cell receptor beta chains below, sequenced in a study of T cell responses to AZD1222 COVID-19 vaccine. TCRdb's table, derived via immunoSEQ multiplex PCR, lists solely in-frame clones and lacks some. The sample has approximately 110,000 clones; about 88% are singletons. Sequencing was performed on peripheral blood, taken on day 0 of AZD1222 vaccination. The receptors shown here come from an adult in good health.

The chain employs TRBV5-4 and TRBJ1-1; D is ambiguous. Trimming cost V 4 bases and J 1 base, with 8 bases left between them. The CDR3 consists of 13 residues. Germline assignment: CDR1 SGHNT and CDR2 YYREEE (reference sequence). The CDR3 spells CASSRWGNTEAFF. For the CDR3, the DNA is TGTGCCAGCAGCCGATGGGGGAACACTGAAGCTTTCTTT. The whole variable domain, filled in from reference TRBV5-4 and TRBJ1-1, reads ETGVTQSPTHLIKTRGQQVTLRCSSQSGHNTVSWYQQALGQGPQFIFQYYREEENGRGNFPPRFSGLQFPNYSSELNVNALELDDSALYLCASSRWGNTEAFFGQGTRLTVV.

The chain carries TRBV7-6 and TRBJ2-5; TRBD1 is a possible D gene (6 bases). V was trimmed by 1 base and J by 5 bases, leaving 8 bases between them. The length of the CDR3 is 13 residues. Per germline, CDR1 SGHVS and CDR2 FNYEAQ. Here the CDR3 reads CASSLGGQETQYF. The DNA for the CDR3 is TGTGCCAGCAGCTTAGGTGGACAGGAGACCCAGTACTTC.

This chain connects TRBV6-5 to TRBJ1-2, with TRBD1 identical over 7 bases. Germline trimming cut 2 bases from V and 4 bases from J; bases unmatched to any gene: 4. The V gene's germline CDR1 is MNHEY and CDR2 SVGAGI. The CDR3 covers 14 residues. CDR3 coding DNA: TGTGCCAGCAGTTACAGGGACAGACTCTATGGCTACACCTTC. It codes for CASSYRDRLYGYTF.

The chain recombines TRBV9 with TRBJ2-5, with 9 bases aligning to TRBD2. Germline V gives CDR1 SGDLS, CDR2 YYNGEE. The CDR3 is 17 residues long. V trimming: 0 bases; J trimming: 1 base; junction bases outside the gene matches: 7. The CDR3 nucleotides read TGTGCCAGCAGCGTAGGGGTCGCTAGCGGGGTCCAAGAGACCCAGTACTTC. Amino acids: CASSVGVASGVQETQYF.

This chain joins TRBV5-4 and TRBJ1-6; the D gene is possibly TRBD1 (5 bases). This CDR3 contains 15 residues. V was trimmed by 1 base and J by 8 bases, leaving 13 bases between them. The germline gives CDR1 SGHNT, CDR2 YYREEE (reference sequence). CDR3 nucleotide sequence: TGTGCCAGCAGCTTGTTAGTGGCGGGGGATTCACCCCTCCACTTT. This sequence encodes CASSLLVAGDSPLHF.

The chain combines TRBV7-2 with TRBJ2-1; 14 bases are a match to TRBD2. The junction had 16 bases not matched to a gene; V was cut back by 5 bases and J by 7 bases. CDR1 and CDR2 (germline): SGHTA, FQGNSA. The CDR3 is 19 residues long. The CDR3 DNA follows: TGTGCCAGCAGCCGGACAGGTGCCAGACTAGCGGGAGGGCCTAATGAGCAGTTCTTC. Amino acid sequence: CASSRTGARLAGGPNEQFF.

The CDR3 is CASSAQGDNEQFF. The DNA of the CDR3 is TGTGCCAGCAGCGCACAGGGGGACAATGAGCAGTTCTTC. The chain uses TRBV7-9 and TRBJ2-1, with 8 bases fitting TRBD1. Germline CDR1 is SEHNR and CDR2 is FQNEAQ (reference sequence). Losses at the gene ends were 5 bases for V and 5 bases for J; bases not matched to a gene: 2. This CDR3 spans 13 amino acids.

The chain employs TRBV7-2 and TRBJ1-2; D is unresolved. This CDR3 region has 12 residues. Trimming removed 5 bases from V and 8 bases from J, with 12 bases in between. CDR1 and CDR2 (germline): SGHTA, FQGNSA. CDR3: CASSPRTRGYTF. Here the CDR3 DNA reads TGTGCCAGCAGCCCGCGGACCCGGGGCTACACCTTC.

This chain connects TRBV18 to TRBJ1-3; D uncertain. Per the germline V gene, CDR1 is KGHSH and CDR2 is LQKENI. The CDR3 sequence is 11 residues long. Trimming stripped 2 bases from V and 4 bases from J, with 0 bases between. The CDR3 DNA is TGTGCCAGCTCACCAGGAAACACCATATATTTT. Translating it yields CASSPGNTIYF.

In this sample, this clone turned up a few times. The rearrangement joins TRBV28 to TRBJ2-2, with D perhaps matching TRBD1 or TRBD2 (6 bases each). With 4 bases removed from V and 2 bases from J, the gap between germline ends came to 11 bases. CDR3 size: 15 residues. Germline CDR1 MDHEN, CDR2 SYDVKM. CDR3 amino acids: CASSSRGVNTGELFF. CDR3 coding DNA: TGTGCCAGCAGTTCTAGGGGGGTTAACACCGGGGAGCTGTTTTTT.

V is TRBV2 and J is TRBJ1-1; D unresolved. The CDR3 contains 15 residues. CDR1 and CDR2 (germline): SNHLY, FYNNEI. The germline V and J ends were trimmed by 4 bases and 2 bases, with 14 bases remaining between them. For the CDR3, the DNA is TGTGCCAGCAGTGGAGTTGCGGGGTTTAACACTGAAGCTTTCTTT. The encoded protein is CASSGVAGFNTEAFF.

As DNA, the CDR3 is TGTGCCAGCAGCTTAGCGGGACTAGCCTACGAGCAGTACTTC. Translating gives CASSLAGLAYEQYF. The rearrangement joins TRBV7-8 to TRBJ2-7; 8 bases are shared with TRBD2. This CDR3 comprises 14 residues. V was clipped by 0 bases and J by 2 bases; unmatched bases: 0. Germline CDR1 and CDR2: SGHVS and FQNEAQ.

This chain joins TRBV11-2 and TRBJ2-7, with 8 bases that match TRBD2. Germline loops: CDR1 SGHAT, CDR2 FQNNGV. Trimming at V came to 3 bases and at J to 1 base, leaving 2 bases not matched to a gene. The CDR3 has 14 amino acids. The CDR3 DNA is TGTGCCAGCAGCTTTGCGGGAGGATCCTACGAGCAGTACTTC. Its protein is CASSFAGGSYEQYF.

The chain joins TRBV29-1 to TRBJ2-7; 8 nucleotides align to TRBD1. Trimming removed 6 bases from V and 5 bases from J; junction bases left unmatched: 9. Germline values: CDR1 SQVTM, CDR2 ANQGSEA. The CDR3 loop spans 13 amino acids. CDR3 coding DNA: TGCAGCGTGGTAAGGACAGGGAGCCACGAGCAGTACTTC. Translation: CSVVRTGSHEQYF.

V and J are TRBV11-3 and TRBJ1-1; D not resolved. With 2 bases removed from V and 1 base from J, the gap between germline ends came to 5 bases. The length of the CDR3 is 13 residues. Germline V CDR1 and CDR2: SGHNT, YENEEA. The CDR3 bases are TGTGCCAGCAGCTTAAGAGAGAACACTGAAGCTTTCTTT. Translated, it gives CASSLRENTEAFF.

This chain joins TRBV11-2 and TRBJ2-2; D remains unclear. The CDR3 totals 13 residues. Germline lookup yields CDR1 SGHAT and CDR2 FQNNGV. Trimming pared 8 bases from V and 4 bases from J, leaving 11 bases between. The CDR3 sequence: CASAFRFTGELFF. The CDR3 DNA is TGTGCCAGCGCCTTTCGGTTCACCGGGGAGCTGTTTTTT.